The 5 T cell receptor beta chains below all came from one sample that was sequenced in a study of CD8 T cells in Susac syndrome (dated by TCRdb to about 2019). The protocol used for the library was the immunoSEQ multiplex PCR assay. RNA was extracted with the RNeasy kit and 0.5 to 1 ug was reverse transcribed using random hexamers. Through fastp at Q25 and MiXCR, TCRdb rebuilt clones from the public reads, retaining in-frame beta chains. One record per CDR3 amino acid sequence lists the most common genes and DNA. For this sample the table gives 200,000 to 250,000 distinct CDR3 sequences, of which around 95% were detected only once. The ten largest make up 0.065% to 0.075% of the sample. The sequencing input was CD4+ T cells from PBMCs. These receptors originate from a human donor with multiple sclerosis.

The V gene is TRBV29-1, the J gene TRBJ2-5, with 9 bases that match TRBD2. This CDR3 has 13 residues. CDR1 is SQVTM and CDR2 is ANQGSEA in the germline V gene. The CDR3 DNA follows: TGCACGGGGGGGTCGACTAGCGGACTGATCCAGTACTTC. Translated: CTGGSTSGLIQYF.

The rearrangement joins TRBV9 to TRBJ2-1; D is tentatively TRBD1 or TRBD2 (6 bases each). In germline, CDR1 is SGDLS, CDR2 YYNGEE. V shed 6 bases and J shed 1 base, with 20 bases lying between them. The CDR3 spans 17 residues. The CDR3 coding sequence is TGTGCCAGCACACGGGGGCCCTCGGGAGCGTCCTACAATGAGCAGTTCTTC. It encodes CASTRGPSGASYNEQFF.

The chain joins TRBV19 to TRBJ1-5; D is possibly TRBD1 (5 bases). Trimming left V 5 bases short and J 4 bases short, with 12 bases between. This CDR3 has 14 amino acids. The V gene's germline CDR1 is LNHDA and CDR2 SQIVND (reference sequence). CDR3 coding DNA: TGTGCCAGTAGTTATAGAGCAGGGAATCAGCCCCAGCATTTT. Amino acid sequence: CASSYRAGNQPQHF.

The chain couples TRBV5-4 to TRBJ2-5; 8 positions agree with TRBD2. CDR1 and CDR2 (germline): SGHNT, YYREEE (reference sequence). The J segment lost 5 bases and the V segment lost 3 bases, leaving 9 bases of the junction unmatched. The CDR3 length is 15 residues. This CDR3 reads CASSSKRETLETQYF. CDR3 coding DNA: TGTGCCAGCAGCTCCAAGCGGGAGACCCTGGAGACCCAGTACTTC.

The V call is TRBV28, the J call TRBJ1-2; maybe TRBD1 (6 bases). Looked up from germline, CDR1 is MDHEN and CDR2 is SYDVKM. The V end lost 2 bases, the J end lost 8 bases, and 18 bases lay between the germline ends. The CDR3 contains 15 residues. The CDR3 here is CASSLIGGRGGGYTF. CDR3 bases: TGTGCCAGCAGTTTAATCGGGGGGCGCGGGGGCGGCTACACCTTC.